This T cell receptor beta chain was recovered during a study of glioma-infiltrating T cells. Amplification of TCR alpha and beta CDR3 regions from RNA used iRepertoire nested multiplex PCR. Input was 100-400 ng of tissue mRNA or PBMC total RNA. TCRdb re-derived calls from the multiplex PCR reads in MiXCR, one entry per CDR3 protein. The sample includes approximately 130,000 distinct CDR3 sequences, about 22% seen only once; the top ten take around a quarter. Trimming at V came to 0 bases and at J to 3 bases, leaving 6 bases not matched to a gene. CDR3 size: 16 residues. Looked up from germline, CDR1 is DFQATT and CDR2 is SNEGSKA (reference sequence).

The receptor comes from a human donor with low-grade glioma or glioblastoma, undergoing nonglioma brain surgery, or in good health (not recorded which). V gene TRBV20-1 combines with J gene TRBJ1-5; the match to TRBD1 covers 9 bases. The specimen was glioma tissue, nonneoplastic brain tissue, or PBMCs (not recorded which). CDR3 coding DNA: TGCAGTGCTAGAGATAGGACAGGGGAGGTCAATCAGCCCCAGCATTTT. Amino acid sequence: CSARDRTGEVNQPQHF.